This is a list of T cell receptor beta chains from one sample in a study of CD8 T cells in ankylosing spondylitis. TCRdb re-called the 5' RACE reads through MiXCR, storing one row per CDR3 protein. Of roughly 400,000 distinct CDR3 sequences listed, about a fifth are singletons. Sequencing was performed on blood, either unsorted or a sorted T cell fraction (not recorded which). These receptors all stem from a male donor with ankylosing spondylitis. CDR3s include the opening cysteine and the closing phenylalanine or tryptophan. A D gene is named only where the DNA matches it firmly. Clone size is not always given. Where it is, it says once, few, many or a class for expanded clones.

TGTGCCAGCAGCAAAGACCCCTACACTGAAGCTTTCTTT | CASSKDPYTEAFF | NA | TRBJ1-1 | NA | TRBV21-1
TGTGCCAGCAGCCAAGAGATTAGCTATCAGCCCCAGCATTTT | CASSQEISYQPQHF | NA | TRBJ1-5 | NA | TRBV4-2
TGCAGTGCCGACTGGGGCGGGAGACAAAATGAGCAGTTCTTC | CSADWGGRQNEQFF | NA | TRBJ2-1 | TRBD2 | TRBV20-1
TGTGCCAGCTCACAAGTGGGGGCTCGGGATTACGAGCAGTACTTC | CASSQVGARDYEQYF | NA | TRBJ2-7 | NA | TRBV18
TGCAGTGCTCCCCATAGCGGGAGTTTTAACGAGCAGTACTTC | CSAPHSGSFNEQYF | NA | TRBJ2-7 | TRBD2 | TRBV20-1
TGCGCCAGCAGCCAGAGACCAATCCTGGATACGCAGTATTTT | CASSQRPILDTQYF | few | TRBJ2-3 | NA | TRBV4-3
TGTGCCACCACCACCGGGACTCCCACCTACGAGCAGTACTTC | CATTTGTPTYEQYF | few | TRBJ2-7 | NA | TRBV24-1
TGCGCCAGCAGCCAAGATAGTCGTGGACTAGCCACGCAGTATTTT | CASSQDSRGLATQYF | NA | TRBJ2-3 | TRBD2 | TRBV4-3
TGTGCCAGCAGCTTCGCCGGGAACACCGGGGAGCTGTTTTTT | CASSFAGNTGELFF | NA | TRBJ2-2 | NA | TRBV7-3
TGTGCCAGCTCACCACCGGCGTCAGGACGAAGGGCAAAACTGTTTTTT | CASSPPASGRRAKLFF | NA | TRBJ1-4 | NA | TRBV18
TGTGCCAGCACCTTTGATTGGGGGGGCACGGAGACCCAGTACTTC | CASTFDWGGTETQYF | few | TRBJ2-5 | NA | TRBV5-6
TGTGCCAGTAGGGACAGCCTGAGGGCTTTCTTT | CASRDSLRAFF | NA | TRBJ1-1 | TRBD1 | TRBV25-1
TGTGCCAGCAGCTTATCCTCCGGGACAGTAGATGGCTACACCTTC | CASSLSSGTVDGYTF | NA | TRBJ1-2 | TRBD1 | TRBV7-2
TGCGCCGGGTCGCTCAGCGACTCCTACAATGAGCAGTTCTTC | CAGSLSDSYNEQFF | NA | TRBJ2-1 | NA | TRBV20-1
TGTGCCACCAGCGAACACAGGGGAATGAACACTGAAGCTTTCTTT | CATSEHRGMNTEAFF | few | TRBJ1-1 | TRBD1 | TRBV15
TGTGCCAGCTCACCAGGGGCCACCGGCCAGCCCCAGCATTTT | CASSPGATGQPQHF | NA | TRBJ1-5 | NA | TRBV18
TGTGCCAGCTCACCTACGGACGGAACCTACGAGCAGTACTTC | CASSPTDGTYEQYF | few | TRBJ2-7 | NA | TRBV18
TGCGCCAGCAGTTTGGTAGCGGGAGTGACCTACGAGCAGTACTTC | CASSLVAGVTYEQYF | many | TRBJ2-7 | TRBD2 | TRBV5-1
TGCAGTGCTCGCCACAGCTCTGGAAACACCATATATTTT | CSARHSSGNTIYF | NA | TRBJ1-3 | NA | TRBV20-1
TGTGCCAGCAGTTTTAGCAGGGCAAGGACTGAAGCTTTCTTT | CASSFSRARTEAFF | NA | TRBJ1-1 | NA | TRBV12-3/TRBV12-4
TGCAGTGCTAGAGGACCAGGGGGCGCCTCCTACAATGAGCAGTTCTTC | CSARGPGGASYNEQFF | NA | TRBJ2-1 | TRBD1 | TRBV20-1
TGCAGTGCCTCCGGGGACAGCGGTAATTCACCCCTCCACTTT | CSASGDSGNSPLHF | few | TRBJ1-6 | TRBD1 | TRBV20-1
TGTGCCACCAGTTTAGGGACTAGCGCGGATGAGCAGTTCTTC | CATSLGTSADEQFF | once | TRBJ2-1 | TRBD2 | TRBV24-1
TGCGCCAGCAGCCAAACACAGGGGGTCGGCGAGCAGTACTTC | CASSQTQGVGEQYF | NA | TRBJ2-7 | TRBD1 | TRBV5-1
TGTGCCAGCCCCCCCCGGGTGGCGGGAAACACTGAAGCTTTCTTT | CASPPRVAGNTEAFF | NA | TRBJ1-1 | NA | TRBV28
TGTGCCAGCGCTCGGGGGGGGGATGAGCAGTTCTTC | CASARGGDEQFF | NA | TRBJ2-1 | TRBD2 | TRBV7-9
TGCGCCAGCAGCCAGGGGGGACTAGCGGGAGGGACCGGGGAGCTGTTTTTT | CASSQGGLAGGTGELFF | NA | TRBJ2-2 | TRBD2 | TRBV4-1
TGTGCCAGCAGCCAAGACCGAGGAGTGAACACTGAAGCTTTCTTT | CASSQDRGVNTEAFF | NA | TRBJ1-1 | NA | TRBV14
TGTGCCAGCAGCTTAGGAGGGGAGGCGATCCTCTTC | CASSLGGEAILF | few | TRBJ2-7 | NA | TRBV7-3
TGTGCCAGCAGTTCCAGTGGACAAGGAGAGACCCAGTACTTC | CASSSSGQGETQYF | NA | TRBJ2-5 | NA | TRBV28
TGCAGTGCTAGAGGATCGGGCACAGATACGCAGTATTTT | CSARGSGTDTQYF | NA | TRBJ2-3 | NA | TRBV20-1
TGTGCCAGCAGGGGGCCTTCCACGGTGCAGTACTTC | CASRGPSTVQYF | few | TRBJ2-7 | NA | TRBV7-2
TGTGCCAGCAGTTATGGTAGCGGGAGTGTCGGGGAGCTGTTTTTT | CASSYGSGSVGELFF | NA | TRBJ2-2 | TRBD2 | TRBV6-2/TRBV6-3
TGTGCCAGCAGCTTTCGTGTCACTTCCGGGGCAGTCGTTAGCTCTGGGGCCAACGTCCTGACTTTC | CASSFRVTSGAVVSSGANVLTF | NA | TRBJ2-6 | NA | TRBV7-2
TGCAGTGCTAGGACAGGGGGGACCGGGGAGCTGTTTTTT | CSARTGGTGELFF | NA | TRBJ2-2 | TRBD1 | TRBV20-1
TGTGCCAGCAGTCCACAACAGGGTTGGGGAGACTACGAGCAGTACTTC | CASSPQQGWGDYEQYF | NA | TRBJ2-7 | NA | TRBV28
TGCGCCAGCAGCTTCGGGAGGCGGGCTAATGAAAAACTGTTTTTT | CASSFGRRANEKLFF | few | TRBJ1-4 | NA | TRBV5-1
TGTGCCAGCAAAGGCAGGAACACTGAAGCTTTCTTT | CASKGRNTEAFF | NA | TRBJ1-1 | NA | TRBV12-3/TRBV12-4
TGTGCCAGCAGCTTGAGGCTGGGGGGGTTGGCTTTCTTT | CASSLRLGGLAFF | few | TRBJ1-1 | NA | TRBV5-6
TGTGCCAGCAAAAGAAGCAGCCAGAGCTCCTACAATGAGCAGTTCTTC | CASKRSSQSSYNEQFF | NA | TRBJ2-1 | NA | TRBV2
TGTGCCAGCAGCCAAGATCTTGCGGGAGTGTACGAGCAGTACTTC | CASSQDLAGVYEQYF | NA | TRBJ2-7 | TRBD2 | TRBV3-1
TGTGCCAGCAGCTTAGCGCCCGGGACAGGGCTACTCTACGAGCAGTACTTC | CASSLAPGTGLLYEQYF | once | TRBJ2-7 | TRBD1 | TRBV7-8
TGTGCTAGTGGTTTACCCAGGCAGGGGGGACAGCCCCAGCATTTT | CASGLPRQGGQPQHF | NA | TRBJ1-5 | TRBD1 | TRBV12-5
TGTGCCAGCAGCCACCGGGGGGCCTCCTACGAGCAGTACTTC | CASSHRGASYEQYF | few | TRBJ2-7 | NA | TRBV3-1